This is a list of T cell receptor beta chains from one sample in a study of blood T cell repertoires in COVID-19. The method was immunoSEQ multiplex PCR; TCRdb's version includes in-frame clones alone and lacks a portion of them. The sample lists hundreds of thousands of clones; almost 90% were seen once. The sample was PBMCs or T cells enriched from blood (not recorded which). All receptors derive from a young woman with acute COVID-19. CDR3s include the opening cysteine and the closing phenylalanine or tryptophan. D genes are given only for firm matches. Rows give clone size only sometimes, using once, few, many, or a class for an expanded clone.

abundance: -; v_gene: TRBV30; j_gene: TRBJ1-3; d_gene: -; CDR3aa: CASAGDFGNTIYF; CDR3nt: TGTGCCTCCGCCGGGGACTTTGGAAACACCATATATTTT
abundance: -; v_gene: TRBV29-1; j_gene: TRBJ1-1; d_gene: TRBD1; CDR3aa: CSAGRGQRTEAFF; CDR3nt: TGCAGCGCTGGTAGGGGGCAGAGAACTGAAGCTTTCTTT
abundance: -; v_gene: TRBV19; j_gene: TRBJ2-7; d_gene: TRBD2; CDR3aa: CAKNLCPAGARNLYEQYF; CDR3nt: TGTGCCAAGAATTTGTGCCCAGCGGGAGCCCGTAACCTCTACGAGCAGTACTTC
abundance: -; v_gene: TRBV20-1; j_gene: TRBJ1-2; d_gene: -; CDR3aa: CSASVTTAPSLVYGYTF; CDR3nt: TGCAGTGCTAGTGTTACGACAGCACCTTCGCTCGTCTATGGCTACACCTTC
abundance: -; v_gene: TRBV18; j_gene: TRBJ1-3; d_gene: TRBD1; CDR3aa: CASSPTGLGGNTIYF; CDR3nt: TGTGCCAGCTCACCGACAGGGCTCGGTGGAAACACCATATATTTT
abundance: -; v_gene: TRBV30; j_gene: TRBJ1-5; d_gene: TRBD1; CDR3aa: CAWSRRTGTEINQPQHF; CDR3nt: TGTGCCTGGAGTCGCCGAACCGGGACAGAAATCAATCAGCCCCAGCATTTT
abundance: -; v_gene: TRBV4-3; j_gene: TRBJ2-5; d_gene: -; CDR3aa: CASSQERGSRETQYF; CDR3nt: TGCGCCAGCAGCCAAGAACGGGGGAGTAGAGAGACCCAGTACTTC
abundance: few; v_gene: TRBV19; j_gene: TRBJ2-1; d_gene: -; CDR3aa: CASSTIKGGGQINEQFF; CDR3nt: TGTGCCAGTAGTACTATTAAGGGGGGAGGGCAAATCAATGAGCAGTTCTTC
abundance: -; v_gene: TRBV6-5; j_gene: TRBJ1-1; d_gene: -; CDR3aa: CASFKIPAGPAFF; CDR3nt: TGTGCCAGCTTCAAGATCCCGGCAGGCCCAGCTTTCTTT
abundance: -; v_gene: TRBV4-1; j_gene: TRBJ2-7; d_gene: TRBD2; CDR3aa: CASSQGTSGVDEQYF; CDR3nt: TGCGCCAGCAGCCAAGGGACTAGCGGGGTCGACGAGCAGTACTTC
abundance: few; v_gene: TRBV6-5; j_gene: TRBJ2-3; d_gene: TRBD1; CDR3aa: CASSYSRGPDTQYF; CDR3nt: TGTGCCAGCAGTTACTCGAGGGGGCCCGATACGCAGTATTTT
abundance: -; v_gene: TRBV5-4; j_gene: TRBJ1-2; d_gene: TRBD1; CDR3aa: CASSLGSQGGFYGYTF; CDR3nt: TGTGCCAGCAGCTTGGGATCTCAGGGGGGATTCTATGGCTACACCTTC
abundance: -; v_gene: TRBV9; j_gene: TRBJ2-7; d_gene: TRBD1; CDR3aa: CASSGGQNYEQYF; CDR3nt: TGTGCCAGCAGCGGGGGACAGAACTACGAGCAGTACTTC
abundance: -; v_gene: TRBV11-2; j_gene: TRBJ2-5; d_gene: TRBD2; CDR3aa: CASSSLAEAETQYF; CDR3nt: TGTGCCAGCAGCTCACTAGCGGAGGCGGAGACCCAGTACTTC
abundance: -; v_gene: TRBV6-2/TRBV6-3; j_gene: TRBJ2-7; d_gene: -; CDR3aa: CASSYSWTSYEQYF; CDR3nt: TGTGCCAGCAGTTACTCTTGGACAAGCTACGAGCAGTACTTC
abundance: -; v_gene: TRBV28; j_gene: TRBJ1-2; d_gene: -; CDR3aa: CASNPAPGGYTF; CDR3nt: TGTGCCAGCAATCCTGCTCCGGGGGGCTACACCTTC
abundance: once; v_gene: TRBV14; j_gene: TRBJ2-1; d_gene: TRBD2; CDR3aa: CASSQESSGTWFDEQFF; CDR3nt: TGTGCCAGCAGCCAAGAGTCTAGCGGGACGTGGTTTGATGAGCAGTTCTTC
abundance: few; v_gene: TRBV11-2; j_gene: TRBJ2-7; d_gene: TRBD1; CDR3aa: CASSPLDRDEQYF; CDR3nt: TGTGCCAGCAGCCCACTCGACAGGGACGAGCAGTACTTC